The 29 T cell receptor beta chains listed next were all sequenced from one sample in a study of shared clonotypes between healthy human individuals. The repertoire was sequenced with immunoSEQ multiplex PCR; TCRdb's copy has only in-frame clones and lacks some. Of over a million clones in the sample, 70% to 80% are singletons; the top ten hold approximately 1.5%. Source material: memory CD4+ T cells sorted from blood. Specified subset: CD45RA-negative fraction. These receptors originate from a man between 18 and 35 years old in good health.

The V gene is TRBV9, the J gene TRBJ2-1, with 7 bases lining up with TRBD2. V shed 4 bases, J shed 5 bases, and the junction held 9 bases outside the gene matches. The CDR3 loop spans 15 amino acids. Germline-derived CDR1 and CDR2 are SGDLS and YYNGEE. CDR3 sequence (DNA): TGTGCCAGCAGCTGGTCGGCGGGAGCGGACAATGAGCAGTTCTTC. Residues: CASSWSAGADNEQFF.

The chain has TRBV27 and TRBJ2-7; D remains unclear. There are 15 residues in the CDR3. Germline assignment: CDR1 MNHEY and CDR2 SMNVEV (reference sequence). The V end was cut by 5 bases, the J end by 0 bases, with 14 bases between. CDR3 sequence (DNA): TGTGCCAGCAGTGATAAGTGGGCGGCCTCCTACGAGCAGTACTTC. Amino acids: CASSDKWAASYEQYF.

This clone has only a few counts. The gene calls are TRBV25-1 and TRBJ2-1; 7 positions match TRBD2. V was clipped by 3 bases and J by 10 bases; unmatched bases: 9. Germline CDR1 reads MGHDK; CDR2 reads SYGVNS. The length of the CDR3 is 14 residues. CDR3 DNA sequence: TGTGCCAGCAGTGACCGGACTAGAATCGTCGAGCAGTTCTTC. Translated, it gives CASSDRTRIVEQFF. The whole variable domain, remainder taken from reference TRBV25-1 and TRBJ2-1, is EADIYQTPRYLVIGTGKKITLECSQTMGHDKMYWYQQDPGMELHLIHYSYGVNSTEKGDLSSESTVSRIRTEHFPLTLESARPSHTSQYLCASSDRTRIVEQFFGPGTRLTVL.

This clone was picked up a small number of times. This rearrangement joins TRBV25-1 to TRBJ1-1; D gene ambiguous. The CDR3 has 15 residues. The germline V gene encodes CDR1 MGHDK and CDR2 SYGVNS. V lost 3 bases and J 3 bases, leaving 14 bases between the germline ends. The CDR3 bases are TGTGCCAGCAGTGATCCAGCAGGAATGTACACTGAAGCTTTCTTT. This encodes CASSDPAGMYTEAFF.

CDR3 amino acids: CASSLGDRGNEKLFF. CDR3 coding DNA: TGTGCCAGCAGTTTAGGGGACAGAGGGAATGAAAAACTGTTTTTT. J is TRBJ1-4 and V is TRBV28, with 7 bases matching TRBD1. The CDR3 spans 15 residues. V was pared by 2 bases and J by 5 bases, with 5 bases of the junction left unmatched. Looked up from germline, CDR1 is MDHEN and CDR2 is SYDVKM.

V usage is TRBV11-2 and J usage is TRBJ1-6, with a weak D call TRBD1 (5 bases). The CDR3 has 15 amino acids. Deletions cut 0 bases from V and 3 bases from J, with 6 bases between. Germline V gives CDR1 SGHAT, CDR2 FQNNGV. The CDR3 DNA reads as TGTGCCAGCAGCTTAGATGGGGGCTATAATTCACCCCTCCACTTT. Its translation is CASSLDGGYNSPLHF.

CDR3 region: CASSLGVDRTYEQYF. For the CDR3, the DNA is TGCGCCAGCAGCTTGGGGGTCGACAGAACCTACGAGCAGTACTTC. The J gene is TRBJ2-7, the V gene TRBV5-1; maybe TRBD1 (5 bases). Trimming left V 0 bases short and J 2 bases short, with 12 bases between. Per the germline V gene, CDR1 is SGHRS and CDR2 is YFSETQ. The CDR3 runs 15 residues.

This clone was seen a single time. The chain links TRBV6-6 to TRBJ1-1; 7 nucleotides align to TRBD1. This CDR3 has 15 residues. J was trimmed by 8 bases and V by 6 bases; bases with no gene match: 15. Germline CDR1 and CDR2: MNHNY and SVGAGI (reference sequence). CDR3 DNA sequence: TGTGCCAGCAGAAGAAGACAGGGCCCCGATGGGGAAGCTTTCTTT. Translating it yields CASRRRQGPDGEAFF.

The chain has TRBV28 and TRBJ1-1; the D is unclear. CDR1 MDHEN and CDR2 SYDVKM come from the germline V gene. The CDR3 has 13 residues. The V and J ends lost 5 bases and 5 bases respectively, with 12 bases between them. The CDR3 nucleotides read TGTGCCAGCAGTCTCCTTCGTACGACTGAAGCTTTCTTT. Amino acids: CASSLLRTTEAFF.

In regard to this clone: A much larger clonotype is one base distant, so this may be a read error. V gene TRBV7-6 combines with J gene TRBJ2-2, with 8 positions matching TRBD1. In germline, CDR1 is SGHVS, CDR2 FNYEAQ. CDR3 length equals 15 residues. V shed 5 bases and J 1 base; nucleotides not matched to a gene: 3. Here the CDR3 DNA reads TGTGCCAGCAGCCCCGGGACAGGGAACACCGGGGAGCTGTTTTTT. Translated: CASSPGTGNTGELFF.

This clone has more than one count but fewer than ten. In DNA, the CDR3 is TGTGCCAGCAGTCCCGCAGGGGTTGGAGAGACCCAGTACTTC. Translated: CASSPAGVGETQYF. This sequence joins TRBV6-6 and TRBJ2-5, with D possibly TRBD1 on 6 matching bases. Trimming pared 5 bases from V and 4 bases from J, leaving 14 bases between. The germline V gene has CDR1 MNHNY and CDR2 SVGAGI (reference sequence). CDR3 length: 14 amino acids.

V usage is TRBV5-1 and J usage is TRBJ2-7; D gene uncertain. V lost 0 bases and J lost 2, with 12 bases in between. The CDR3 sequence is 15 residues long. Germline values: CDR1 SGHRS, CDR2 YFSETQ. The CDR3: CASSLEGDSTYEQYF. DNA of the CDR3: TGCGCCAGCAGCTTGGAAGGAGACTCTACCTACGAGCAGTACTTC. The full variable domain, its missing parts supplied by reference TRBV5-1 and TRBJ2-7, is KAGVTQTPRYLIKTRGQQVTLSCSPISGHRSVSWYQQTPGQGLQFLFEYFSETQRNKGNFPGRFSGRQFSNSRSEMNVSTLELGDSALYLCASSLEGDSTYEQYFGPGTRLTVT.

This sequence joins TRBV28 and TRBJ2-2, with 9 bases matching TRBD2. Germline assignment: CDR1 MDHEN and CDR2 SYDVKM. V shed 2 bases, J shed 5 bases, and the junction held 3 bases outside the gene matches. This CDR3 region has 15 residues. DNA of the CDR3: TGTGCCAGCAGTTTACTGGCGGGAGGGACCGGGGAGCTGTTTTTT. Its translation: CASSLLAGGTGELFF.

This clone was seen only a few times. The genes are TRBV2 and TRBJ1-5; possibly TRBD1 for D (5 bases). Per germline, CDR1 SNHLY and CDR2 FYNNEI. The CDR3 spans 14 residues. V lost 6 bases, J lost 4 bases, and 13 bases lay in between. This CDR3 reads CASRAGRMNQPQHF. DNA of the CDR3: TGTGCCAGCAGAGCAGGGCGGATGAATCAGCCCCAGCATTTT.

The gene calls are TRBV4-1 and TRBJ1-4; 9 positions match TRBD1. The CDR3 sequence is 14 residues long. V dropped 0 bases and J dropped 11; count of bases not matched to a gene: 4. Germline V gene data show CDR1 as MGHRA and CDR2 as YSYEKL. The CDR3 coding sequence is TGCGCCAGCAGCCAAGATAGGACAGGGGTCAAACTGTTTTTT. Protein: CASSQDRTGVKLFF.

This chain connects TRBV5-1 to TRBJ1-2; the D gene is possibly TRBD1 (5 bases). CDR3 length equals 19 residues. The V end was cut by 0 bases, the J end by 0 bases, with 21 bases between. Germline V gene sequence: CDR1 SGHRS, CDR2 YFSETQ. The CDR3, as DNA: TGCGCCAGCAGCTTGGGCGGACACCGCGCCCCCGGAGCTAACTATGGCTACACCTTC. As protein: CASSLGGHRAPGANYGYTF.

The CDR3 is CASSSLAGGSRHSGTQYF. DNA of the CDR3: TGTGCCAGCAGCTCTCTAGCGGGGGGATCCAGGCACAGTGGTACGCAGTATTTT. The chain employs TRBV13 and TRBJ2-3, with 11 bases matching TRBD2. The CDR3 covers 18 residues. V lost 4 bases and J lost 8; bases outside the gene matches: 17. Germline assignment: CDR1 PRHDT and CDR2 FYEKMQ (reference sequence).

This chain connects TRBV7-2 to TRBJ1-3; D possibly corresponds to TRBD1 (5 bases). With 5 bases removed from V and 0 bases from J, the gap between germline ends came to 14 bases. CDR3 length equals 16 residues. Germline V gene lookup returns CDR1 SGHTA and CDR2 FQGNSA. CDR3 loop: CASSLWRGFSGNTIYF. In nucleotides, the CDR3 is TGTGCCAGCAGCCTTTGGAGGGGTTTCTCTGGAAACACCATATATTTT.

On this clone: Distinct nucleotide sequences in the sample also encode this CDR3. The V call is TRBV2, the J call TRBJ2-5; tentatively, D is TRBD2 (5 bases). The CDR3 runs 13 residues. The germline gives CDR1 SNHLY, CDR2 FYNNEI. V was trimmed by 3 bases and J by 3 bases, leaving 8 bases between them. CDR3 sequence: CASSEERKETQYF. The CDR3 nucleotides are TGTGCCAGCAGTGAGGAGCGGAAAGAGACCCAGTACTTC. The full variable domain, rest sourced from reference TRBV2 and TRBJ2-5, is EPEVTQTPSHQVTQMGQEVILRCVPISNHLYFYWYRQILGQKVEFLVSFYNNEISEKSEIFDDQFSVERPDGSNFTLKIRSTKLEDSAMYFCASSEERKETQYFGPGTRLLVL.

The table lists this clone with a count of one. V and J are TRBV4-1 and TRBJ2-5; TRBD1 aligns across 9 bases. With 2 bases clipped from V and 6 bases from J, the junction kept 10 bases outside the gene matches. Germline CDR1 is MGHRA and CDR2 is YSYEKL. The CDR3 loop spans 16 amino acids. The CDR3 DNA follows: TGCGCCAGCAGCCAACCATCAGGGGACAGGGTTAAGACCCAGTACTTC. This sequence encodes CASSQPSGDRVKTQYF.

The rearrangement joins TRBV21-1 to TRBJ2-7; no DNA check was done on the table's D call, TRBD2. TRBV21-1 represents a pseudogene. This CDR3 contains 16 residues. The DNA of the CDR3 is TGTGCCAGCAGCAAAGGGCAAAGCGGGGGGAGATACGAGCAGTACTTC. Protein: CASSKGQSGGRYEQYF.

The chain joins TRBV15 to TRBJ2-2, with a possible D match to TRBD1 (5 bases). Germline loops: CDR1 LNHNV, CDR2 YYDKDF (reference sequence). The CDR3 runs 18 residues. Between the trimmed V and J ends, which lost 7 bases and 4 bases, there was a span of 25 bases. The CDR3 region has the DNA TGTGCCACCATCCAACCTTACGGGCAGGGCGGTAGCACCGGGGAGCTGTTTTTT. It is translated as CATIQPYGQGGSTGELFF.

V is TRBV19 and J is TRBJ2-1; a possible D gene is TRBD2 (5 bases). Deletions cut 7 bases from V and 9 bases from J, with 25 bases between. Germline assignment: CDR1 LNHDA and CDR2 SQIVND (reference sequence). This CDR3 is built from 16 residues. CDR3 residues: CASNPRGQIAAGEQFF. In DNA, the CDR3 is TGTGCCAGTAACCCACGGGGTCAAATTGCGGCCGGTGAGCAGTTCTTC.

This clone was observed a single time. Other DNA sequences in the sample encode the same CDR3. The genes are TRBV5-4 and TRBJ1-2; D ambiguous. CDR1 and CDR2 (germline): SGHNT, YYREEE (reference sequence). The CDR3 totals 13 residues. V dropped 4 bases and J dropped 2 bases, with 9 bases sitting between them. The chain's CDR3 is CASSRGLNYGYTF. In DNA form, the CDR3 reads TGTGCCAGCAGCCGGGGATTGAACTATGGCTACACCTTC.

The table lists this clone with a few counts. The V call is TRBV6-1, the J call TRBJ2-1, with TRBD2 matching over 12 bases. The CDR3 has 15 residues. V trimming: 5 bases; J trimming: 6 bases; junction bases outside the gene matches: 5. CDR1 is MNHNS, CDR2 SASEGT, per germline. The CDR3 region has the DNA TGTGCCAGCAGTAGGCGGACTAGCGGGATCAATGAGCAGTTCTTC. Translating it yields CASSRRTSGINEQFF.

V gene TRBV9 combines with J gene TRBJ1-3; D gene ambiguous. With 3 bases removed from V and 4 bases from J, the gap between germline ends came to 11 bases. The CDR3 contains 14 residues. In germline, CDR1 is SGDLS, CDR2 YYNGEE. The CDR3, as DNA: TGTGCCAGCAGCGGGAACAGAGCCGGAAACACCATATATTTT. Its translation is CASSGNRAGNTIYF.

Remarks on this clone: This sample includes further DNA sequences coding for the same CDR3. CDR3 amino acids: CASSDRGRSTDTQYF. CDR3 DNA sequence: TGTGCCAGCAGTGACAGGGGAAGGAGCACAGATACGCAGTATTTT. The V gene is TRBV2, the J gene TRBJ2-3, with D possibly TRBD1 on 6 matching bases. CDR1 and CDR2 from the germline V gene are SNHLY and FYNNEI. The CDR3 contains 15 residues. Between the trimmed V and J ends, which lost 3 bases and 0 bases, there was a span of 10 bases.

The V call is TRBV5-1, the J call TRBJ1-1, with 11 bases fitting TRBD1. Looked up from germline, CDR1 is SGHRS and CDR2 is YFSETQ. This CDR3 is 15 amino acids long. V shed 4 bases, J shed 5 bases, and the junction held 7 bases outside the gene matches. The CDR3 sequence is CASSPGQGAETEAFF. The CDR3 bases are TGCGCCAGCAGCCCCGGACAGGGGGCGGAAACTGAAGCTTTCTTT.

This sequence joins TRBV6-5 and TRBJ1-1; D gene unclear. Trimming took 6 bases from V and 4 from J, leaving 12 bases between them. CDR1 is MNHEY, CDR2 SVGAGI, per germline. This CDR3 is built from 13 residues. The CDR3 DNA sequence: TGTGCCAGCAGGCCACGTTTGAGCACTGAAGCTTTCTTT. Translation: CASRPRLSTEAFF.